The 13 T cell receptor beta chains listed next were all sequenced from one sample in a study of blood T cell repertoires in COVID-19. Sequenced by immunoSEQ multiplex PCR; TCRdb stores in-frame clones only, minus some. Of 150,000 or so clones in the sample, roughly 76% were seen once. Source material: peripheral blood. Receptor source: a human donor with acute or convalescent COVID-19. The donor label of this sample is uncertain.

The J gene is TRBJ1-1, the V gene TRBV27, with 10 bases fitting TRBD1. Losses at the gene ends were 6 bases for V and 4 bases for J; bases not matched to a gene: 14. Germline V gene data show CDR1 as MNHEY and CDR2 as SMNVEV (reference sequence). The length of the CDR3 is 17 residues. The CDR3: CASRPGTGAILGTEAFF. CDR3 in DNA: TGTGCCAGCAGACCTGGGACAGGGGCTATCTTGGGCACTGAAGCTTTCTTT.

This clone appeared a few times. J is TRBJ1-2 and V is TRBV27; 7 bases map to TRBD1. V gave up 5 bases and J gave up 3 bases; unmatched junction bases: 21. The germline V gene has CDR1 MNHEY and CDR2 SMNVEV (reference sequence). The CDR3 has 19 amino acids. The CDR3 bases are TGTGCCAGCAGTGCTGCCAAAAGGGGGCGTAAAGGCCGGCACTATGGCTACACCTTC. It translates to CASSAAKRGRKGRHYGYTF.

This chain joins TRBV7-9 and TRBJ1-2, with 8 bases matching TRBD1. Germline V CDR1 and CDR2: SEHNR, FQNEAQ (reference sequence). The CDR3 loop spans 15 amino acids. Germline trimming cut 6 bases from V and 0 bases from J; bases unmatched to any gene: 6. CDR3 nucleotides: TGTGCCAGCAGAGTTGCGGACAGGGCTAACTATGGCTACACCTTC. Amino acid sequence: CASRVADRANYGYTF.

This chain connects TRBV5-4 to TRBJ1-2; no firm D call. The germline V gene encodes CDR1 SGHNT and CDR2 YYREEE (reference sequence). V was trimmed by 1 base and J by 6 bases, leaving 16 bases between them. The CDR3 loop spans 15 amino acids. This chain's CDR3 is CASSLMESGEDGYTF. DNA for the CDR3: TGTGCCAGCAGCTTGATGGAGTCCGGCGAGGATGGCTACACCTTC. Full variable domain (rest looked up from reference TRBV5-4 and TRBJ1-2): ETGVTQSPTHLIKTRGQQVTLRCSSQSGHNTVSWYQQALGQGPQFIFQYYREEENGRGNFPPRFSGLQFPNYSSELNVNALELDDSALYLCASSLMESGEDGYTFGSGTRLTVV.

The chain has TRBV5-1 and TRBJ2-7, with a tentative D call TRBD1 (6 bases). The CDR3 has 14 residues. Germline V gives CDR1 SGHRS, CDR2 YFSETQ. Between the trimmed V and J ends, which lost 1 base and 4 bases, there was a span of 12 bases. Here the CDR3 reads CASSLIGQQYEQYF. The CDR3 coding sequence is TGCGCCAGCAGCTTGATCGGACAGCAATACGAGCAGTACTTC.

The V and J genes are TRBV6-6 and TRBJ1-1; D unclear. CDR3 length equals 12 residues. CDR1 is MNHNY and CDR2 is SVGAGI in the germline V gene (reference sequence). Trimming shortened V by 9 bases and J by 5 bases, and 13 bases separated the two germline ends. The CDR3 sequence is CASKRVVTEAFF. DNA for the CDR3: TGTGCCAGTAAGAGGGTGGTTACTGAAGCTTTCTTT.

CDR3 sequence (DNA): TGTGCCAGCAGCTTAGCTGGGGGGGTTGCGGGAAACACCATATATTTT. Amino acid sequence: CASSLAGGVAGNTIYF. The chain combines TRBV7-2 with TRBJ1-3, with a tentative D call TRBD1 (5 bases). This CDR3 is built from 16 residues. Germline V gene lookup returns CDR1 SGHTA and CDR2 FQGNSA. Trimming cost V 0 bases and J 4 bases, with 13 bases left between them.

This chain uses TRBV4-2 with TRBJ1-4, with D perhaps matching TRBD1 (6 bases). V gave up 0 bases and J gave up 7 bases, with 15 bases separating them. Germline CDR1 is LGHNA and CDR2 is YNFKEQ. This CDR3 has 16 residues. As DNA, the CDR3 is TGTGCCAGCAGCCAAGACTTCAGGGGCGCACGTGAAAAACTGTTTTTT. Translating gives CASSQDFRGAREKLFF.

The chain employs TRBV5-5 and TRBJ2-7; 8 bases are shared with TRBD1. The V gene's germline CDR1 is SGHKS and CDR2 YYEKEE (reference sequence). V shed 4 bases, J shed 3 bases, and the junction held 3 bases outside the gene matches. The CDR3 length is 13 residues. The CDR3 DNA follows: TGTGCCAGCAGCAGTGGACAGGGCTACGAGCAGTACGTC. Protein sequence: CASSSGQGYEQYV.

The chain links TRBV9 to TRBJ2-2; 8 bases align to TRBD2. Per germline, CDR1 SGDLS and CDR2 YYNGEE. This CDR3 spans 13 amino acids. V lost 4 bases to trimming and J lost 6 bases; unmatched junction nucleotides: 2. CDR3 bases: TGTGCCAGCAGCCCGGGGGGGCCCGGGGAGCTGTTTTTT. Translation gives CASSPGGPGELFF.

The chain joins TRBV9 to TRBJ2-3, with D possibly being TRBD1 (5 bases). V lost 0 bases and J lost 0, with 5 bases in between. The CDR3 totals 14 residues. CDR1 and CDR2 from the germline V gene are SGDLS and YYNGEE. CDR3: CASSVGQSTDTQYF. As DNA, the CDR3 is TGTGCCAGCAGCGTAGGACAGAGCACAGATACGCAGTATTTT. Looking up the rest from reference TRBV9 and TRBJ2-3 gives the full variable domain: DSGVTQTPKHLITATGQRVTLRCSPRSGDLSVYWYQQSLDQGLQFLIQYYNGEERAKGNILERFSAQQFPDLHSELNLSSLELGDSALYFCASSVGQSTDTQYFGPGTRLTVL.

This chain links TRBV6-5 with TRBJ2-5; possible D gene TRBD1, 5 bases. V was pared by 7 bases and J by 5 bases, with 20 bases between. The CDR3 has 15 residues. CDR1 is MNHEY, CDR2 SVGAGI, per germline. The CDR3: CASIPTRALGETQYF. CDR3 sequence (DNA): TGTGCCAGCATTCCTACCAGGGCCCTAGGGGAGACCCAGTACTTC.

J is TRBJ2-5 and V is TRBV30; 10 nucleotides match TRBD1. Trimming removed 7 bases from V and 2 bases from J; junction bases left unmatched: 4. Germline assignment: CDR1 GTSNPN and CDR2 SVGIG (reference sequence). The CDR3 spans 13 residues. The CDR3 DNA is TGTGCCTTGGACAGGGGGAGGCAAGAGACCCAGTACTTC. Its translation is CALDRGRQETQYF.